The 2 T cell receptor beta chains given below trace back to one sample, sequenced in a study of beta chain bispecific antibodies for T cell cancers. Study results and caveats: The leukemia cells, rather than normal T cells, gave most of the targeted TRBV signal.

TCRdb reprocessed the 5' RACE reads with MiXCR, giving one entry per CDR3 protein. The repertoire has about 18,000 distinct CDR3 sequences, 2.1% of them found once; the top ten carry less than 8.5%. Blood mononuclear cells were expanded for two to three days using either OKT3 anti-CD3 antibody or CD3/CD28 beads. No antigen has been identified for these receptors. Sequencing was performed on healthy donor T cells cultured with leukemia cells. The receptors come from a human donor in good health. Some clones in this sample may be carry-over from other donors' samples.

This clonotype was detected many times. V and J are TRBV7-3 and TRBJ2-1; D gene uncertain. The V end lost 2 bases, the J end lost 4 bases, and 9 bases lay between the germline ends. This CDR3 has 14 residues. Germline CDR1 SGHTA, CDR2 FQGTGA. The CDR3 loop is CASSLSDQYNEQFF. The DNA of the CDR3 is TGTGCCAGCAGCTTATCGGACCAATACAATGAGCAGTTCTTC.

This clonotype qualifies as large. V gene TRBV21-1 combines with J gene TRBJ2-4; the table's D call, TRBD1, was not checked against the DNA. TRBV21-1 is flagged as a pseudogene. This CDR3 has 16 amino acids. The DNA for the CDR3 is TGTGCCAGCGCTCGCCCAGGCCCACTAGCCAAAAACATTCAGTACTTC. Its translation: CASARPGPLAKNIQYF.